The table lists the clone carrying this T cell receptor beta chain with many counts. Its specificity is not known. The data stem from a study of metastatic and nonmetastatic thyroid tumors. Study-wide points: Benign nodules were reported to have significantly lower TCR beta diversity than malignant thyroid tumors, in blood and tumor.

Thyroid surgery had not been preceded by any treatment in any patient. MiXCR was used by TCRdb to re-call the PCR reads. The sample includes about 15,000 clones, approximately 28% of them seen just once. From germline, CDR1 is LGHNA and CDR2 YSLEER. This CDR3 is 16 amino acids long. V lost 0 bases, J lost 5 bases, and 6 bases stayed unmatched. This sequence joins TRBV4-3 and TRBJ2-1, with 8 bases fitting TRBD2. The receptor was isolated from a female donor with papillary thyroid cancer or a benign thyroid nodule (not recorded which). Some clones in this sample may be carry-over from other donors' samples. Sequencing was done on a sample of tumor tissue. CDR3 in DNA: TGCGCCAGCAGCCAAGATCGAACTAGCGGTCACAATGAGCAGTTCTTC. Amino acids: CASSQDRTSGHNEQFF.